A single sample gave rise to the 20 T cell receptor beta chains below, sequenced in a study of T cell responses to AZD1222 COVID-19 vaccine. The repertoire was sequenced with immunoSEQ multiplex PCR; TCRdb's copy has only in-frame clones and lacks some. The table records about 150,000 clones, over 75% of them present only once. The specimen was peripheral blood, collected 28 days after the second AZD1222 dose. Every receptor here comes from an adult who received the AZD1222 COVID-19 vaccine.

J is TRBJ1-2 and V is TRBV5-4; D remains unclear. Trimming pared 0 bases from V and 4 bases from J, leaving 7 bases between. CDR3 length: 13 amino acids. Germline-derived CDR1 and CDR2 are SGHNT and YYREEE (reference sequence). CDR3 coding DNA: TGTGCCAGCAGCTTGGAAGGGCCCTATGGCTACACCTTC. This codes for CASSLEGPYGYTF.

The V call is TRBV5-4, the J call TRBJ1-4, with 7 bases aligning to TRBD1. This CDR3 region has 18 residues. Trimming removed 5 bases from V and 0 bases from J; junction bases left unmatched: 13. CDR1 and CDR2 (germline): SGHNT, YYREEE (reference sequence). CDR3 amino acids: CASSFPPADRATNEKLFF. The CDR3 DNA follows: TGTGCCAGCAGTTTTCCCCCCGCTGACAGGGCAACTAATGAAAAACTGTTTTTT.

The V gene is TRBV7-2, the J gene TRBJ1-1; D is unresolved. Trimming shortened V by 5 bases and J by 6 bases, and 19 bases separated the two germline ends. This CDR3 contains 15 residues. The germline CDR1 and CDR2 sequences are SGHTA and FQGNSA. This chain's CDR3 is CASSDDGPRRAEAFF. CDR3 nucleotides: TGTGCCAGCAGCGACGATGGGCCCCGGAGGGCTGAAGCTTTCTTT.

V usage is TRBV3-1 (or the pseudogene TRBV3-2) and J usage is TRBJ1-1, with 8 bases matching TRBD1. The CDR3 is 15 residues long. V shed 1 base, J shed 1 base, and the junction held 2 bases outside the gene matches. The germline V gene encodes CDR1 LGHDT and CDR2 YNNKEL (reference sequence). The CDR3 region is CASSQGTGWNTEAFF. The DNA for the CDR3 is TGTGCCAGCAGCCAAGGGACAGGGTGGAACACTGAAGCTTTCTTT.

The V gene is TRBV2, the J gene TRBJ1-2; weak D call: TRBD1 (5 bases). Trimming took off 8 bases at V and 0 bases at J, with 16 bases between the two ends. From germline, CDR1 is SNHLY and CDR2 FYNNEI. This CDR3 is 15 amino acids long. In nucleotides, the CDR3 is TGTGCCAGCCTTAGAGGGGAGGACTCTAACTATGGCTACACCTTC. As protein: CASLRGEDSNYGYTF.

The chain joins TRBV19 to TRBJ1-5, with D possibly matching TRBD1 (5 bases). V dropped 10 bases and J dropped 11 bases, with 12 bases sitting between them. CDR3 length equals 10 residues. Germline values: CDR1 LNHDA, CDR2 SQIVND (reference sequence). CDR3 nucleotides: TGTGCCACCGGCCGGGACTCCCAGCATTTT. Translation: CATGRDSQHF.

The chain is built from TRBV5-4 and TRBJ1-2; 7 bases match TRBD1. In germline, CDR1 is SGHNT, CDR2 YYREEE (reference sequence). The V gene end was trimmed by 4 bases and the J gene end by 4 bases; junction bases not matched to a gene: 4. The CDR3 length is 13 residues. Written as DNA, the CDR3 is TGTGCCAGCAGCCGGACAGGAGTCTATGGCTACACCTTC. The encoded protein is CASSRTGVYGYTF.

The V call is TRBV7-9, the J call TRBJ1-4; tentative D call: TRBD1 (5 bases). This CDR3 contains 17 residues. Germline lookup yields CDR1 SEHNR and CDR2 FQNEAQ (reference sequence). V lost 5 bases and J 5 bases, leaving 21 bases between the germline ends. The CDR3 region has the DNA TGTGCCAGCAGCCGCCACGTAAGCAGGGACCAAAATGAAAAACTGTTTTTT. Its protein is CASSRHVSRDQNEKLFF.

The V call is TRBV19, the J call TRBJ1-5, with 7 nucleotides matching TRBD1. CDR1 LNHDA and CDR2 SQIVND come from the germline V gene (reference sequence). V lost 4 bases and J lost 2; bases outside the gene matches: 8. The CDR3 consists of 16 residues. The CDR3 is CASSTYRQGGNQPQHF. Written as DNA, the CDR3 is TGTGCCAGTAGTACCTATAGACAGGGTGGCAATCAGCCCCAGCATTTT.

CDR3 in amino acids: CASSDSTGKNTEAFF. The CDR3 DNA sequence: TGTGCCAGCAGTGATTCGACAGGAAAGAACACTGAAGCTTTCTTT. V usage is TRBV25-1 and J usage is TRBJ1-1; a weak D match, TRBD1 (6 bases). Trimming cost V 3 bases and J 1 base, with 12 bases left between them. The CDR3 has 15 amino acids. CDR1 is MGHDK, CDR2 SYGVNS, per germline.

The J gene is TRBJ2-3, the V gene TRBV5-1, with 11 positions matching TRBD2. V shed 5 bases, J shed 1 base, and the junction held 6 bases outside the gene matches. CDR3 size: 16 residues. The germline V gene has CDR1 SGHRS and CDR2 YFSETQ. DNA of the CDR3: TGCGCCAGCAGATCTTTTAGCGGGAGGGGCACAGATACGCAGTATTTT. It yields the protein CASRSFSGRGTDTQYF.

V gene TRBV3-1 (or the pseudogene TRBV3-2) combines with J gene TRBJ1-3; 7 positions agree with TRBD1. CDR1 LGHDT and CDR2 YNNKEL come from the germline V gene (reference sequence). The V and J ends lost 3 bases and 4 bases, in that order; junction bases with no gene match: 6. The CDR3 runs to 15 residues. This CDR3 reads CASSHMTGHGNTIYF. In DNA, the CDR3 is TGTGCCAGCAGCCATATGACAGGGCACGGAAACACCATATATTTT.

CDR3 DNA sequence: TGCGCCAGCAGTGCTGGCGGGAGTTCCGACGAGCAGTACTTC. It codes for CASSAGGSSDEQYF. J is TRBJ2-7 and V is TRBV10-1, with 7 bases fitting TRBD2. This CDR3 spans 14 amino acids. CDR1 is WNHNN and CDR2 is SYGVQD in the germline V gene (reference sequence). J gave up 5 bases and V 4 bases, and 8 bases lay outside the gene matches.

CDR3 residues: CASRQEGADTQYF. CDR3 DNA: TGTGCCAGCAGACAGGAGGGGGCAGATACGCAGTATTTT. The V gene is TRBV25-1, the J gene TRBJ2-3; the D call may be TRBD1 or TRBD2 (6 bases each). This CDR3 spans 13 amino acids. Germline V gene lookup returns CDR1 MGHDK and CDR2 SYGVNS. V lost 6 bases to trimming and J lost 4 bases, with 11 bases between them.

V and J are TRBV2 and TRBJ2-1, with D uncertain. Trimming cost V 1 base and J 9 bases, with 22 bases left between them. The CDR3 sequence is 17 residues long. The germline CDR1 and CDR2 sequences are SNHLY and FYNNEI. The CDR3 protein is CASSEVRGVPGLSEQFF. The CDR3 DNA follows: TGTGCCAGCAGTGAAGTACGCGGAGTGCCCGGGCTGAGTGAGCAGTTCTTC.

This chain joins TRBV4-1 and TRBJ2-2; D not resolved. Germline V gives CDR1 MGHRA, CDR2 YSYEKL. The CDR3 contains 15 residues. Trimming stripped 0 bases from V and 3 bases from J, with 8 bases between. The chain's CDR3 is CASSQEPRYTGELFF. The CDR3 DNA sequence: TGCGCCAGCAGCCAAGAACCACGGTACACCGGGGAGCTGTTTTTT.

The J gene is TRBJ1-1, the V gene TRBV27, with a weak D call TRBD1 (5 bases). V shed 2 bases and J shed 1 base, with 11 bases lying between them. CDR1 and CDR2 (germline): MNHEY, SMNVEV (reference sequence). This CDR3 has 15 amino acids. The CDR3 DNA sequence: TGTGCCAGCAGTTTAAGGGGCAAGGGGAACACTGAAGCTTTCTTT. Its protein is CASSLRGKGNTEAFF.

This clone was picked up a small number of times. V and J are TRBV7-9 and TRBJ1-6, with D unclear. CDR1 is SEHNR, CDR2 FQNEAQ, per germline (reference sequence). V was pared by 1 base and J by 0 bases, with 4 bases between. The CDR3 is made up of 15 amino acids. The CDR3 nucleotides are TGTGCCAGCAGCTTAGACAGCTCCTATAATTCACCCCTCCACTTT. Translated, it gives CASSLDSSYNSPLHF.

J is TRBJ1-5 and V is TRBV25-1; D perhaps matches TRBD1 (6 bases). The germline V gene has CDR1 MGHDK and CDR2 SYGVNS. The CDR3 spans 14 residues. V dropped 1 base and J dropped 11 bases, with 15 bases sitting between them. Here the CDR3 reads CASSELRDTAAQHF. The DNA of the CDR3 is TGTGCCAGCAGTGAATTAAGGGACACGGCGGCCCAGCATTTT.

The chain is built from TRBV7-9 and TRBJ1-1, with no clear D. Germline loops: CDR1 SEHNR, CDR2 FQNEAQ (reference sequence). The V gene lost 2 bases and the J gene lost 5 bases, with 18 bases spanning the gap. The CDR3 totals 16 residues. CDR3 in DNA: TGTGCCAGCAGCTTAACTAGACAAAATCCGAGGACTGAAGCTTTCTTT. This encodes CASSLTRQNPRTEAFF.